A single T cell receptor (beta chain) is shown here with its context. This sample was taken from a study of blood T cell repertoires in COVID-19. Across the study: Some COVID-19 samples were acute and others convalescent; all came from the United States, Italy and Spain.

All enrollees were roughly 18 to 90 years old and from 20 to 25 US areas. In the original workflow: Amplification from reference gene primers served as the basis for estimated nucleated cell counts. Repertoires were generated with immunoSEQ multiplex PCR, while TCRdb's copy carries only in-frame clones and drops some. That table supplies the V and J calls and clone size; D and trimming were determined from the DNA. The sample lists about 160,000 clones; around 90% were seen once. Germline loops: CDR1 LNHDA, CDR2 SQIVND (reference sequence). After removal of 4 bases from V and 8 bases from J, the junction contained 14 bases not matched to a gene. The CDR3 loop spans 17 amino acids.

Material: PBMCs or T cells enriched from blood (not recorded which). The chain uses TRBV19 and TRBJ1-4; 9 bases match TRBD1. The receptor was derived from a woman aged 40-49 years who had been exposed to COVID-19. The CDR3 region has the DNA TGTGCCAGTAGTACCGGGACAGGGAAGTTCGTAGAAGAAAAACTGTTTTTT. It is translated as CASSTGTGKFVEEKLFF.